This note documents a single T cell receptor beta chain sequence. Its antigen is currently not known. Base qualities were left out, and no much larger clone turns up one base away. The data are from a study of OX40 agonist ivuxolimab in advanced cancers. About the investigation overall: Ivuxolimab was an agonistic, fully human IgG2 monoclonal antibody directed against OX40 (CD134), a costimulatory receptor. Intravenous ivuxolimab was administered to patients every 2 weeks at six dose levels: 0.01, 0.1, 0.3, 1.5, 3 and 10 mg/kg. Among the 52 dose-escalation patients, about 20 had hepatocellular carcinoma, about 15 melanoma, 9 renal cell carcinoma and 9 head and neck cancer. The dose-escalation cohort was 82.7% male with a mean age of around 62 years, ranging from 23 to 79. Prior anti-PD-1, anti-PD-L1 or anti-CTLA-4 therapy was permitted, and 40% to 50% of dose-escalation patients had received checkpoint inhibitors. Three dose-escalation patients achieved partial responses, one with hepatocellular carcinoma and two with cutaneous melanoma. The purpose of peripheral TCRbeta sequencing was to test whether ivuxolimab changed TCR sequence diversity and led to clonal T-cell expansion. The paper reports the monotherapy dose-escalation portion (N of about 50 patients) of the phase I ivuxolimab trial. General study outcomes and caveats: Low levels of normalized T-cell clonal expansion were also shown by some nonresponding patients. At doses of 0.1 to 3.0 mg/kg, clonal expansion of both CD4+ and CD8+ T cells in blood was seen between baseline and week 6. Partial responders in the 0.1-3.0 mg/kg groups had among the lowest normalized peripheral clonal expansion, especially among CD8+ T cells. The antigen specificity of the peripheral T cells that underwent clonal expansion was not determined. On average, CD8+ T cells showed more expanded clones than CD4+ T cells after ivuxolimab.

To sequence the TCRbeta CDR3 region, genomic DNA was isolated from the sorted cells. The immunoSEQ Assay was used to sequence the TCRbeta CDR3 regions. Entries here come from immuneACCESS through TCRdb and include only in-frame sequences with V and J called. Some clones fail to appear in such tables; in the studies checked, an unresolved V gene covers under half of the shortfall, and the cause of the remainder is unknown. The sample records 65,000 to 75,000 clones, 75% to 85% of which are singletons. The top ten hold approximately 0.38% of the sample. The trial excluded patients who had a history of autoimmune disease or who were on systemic immunosuppression. Peripheral blood for TCR sequencing was collected from all dose cohorts at baseline, on cycle 4 day 1, and on cycle 7 day 1. Samples were obtained from an open-label, multicenter, first-in-human phase I dose-escalation trial of ivuxolimab. The trial enrolled adults with locally advanced or metastatic head and neck squamous cell, hepatocellular, melanoma or renal cell carcinoma. Before TCR sequencing, CD4+ and CD8+ T cells were separately sorted from peripheral blood.

This TCR came from an adult with an advanced solid tumor such as melanoma, head and neck, liver or kidney cancer. The material was CD4+ or CD8+ T cells sorted from blood, obtained in a trial of the OX40 agonist ivuxolimab.

The CDR3 in this case is CASFLGGAGSPLHF. The nucleotide sequence reads as follows: TGTGCCAGCTTTTTGGGGGGCGCAGGATCACCCCTCCACTTT. The rearrangement joined TRBV6-1 to TRBJ1-6, and TRBD1 may be the D gene, going by 6 matching bases. From a lookup of the germline V gene, CDR1 and CDR2 are MNHNS and SASEGT. Taken from cysteine to phenylalanine, the CDR3 has 14 residues. Kept here is only the CDR3 DNA, which spans 42 bases and is read in frame from base 1. Trimming takes 8 bases from V and 10 bases from J, and the germline ends sit 18 bases apart.